This entry lists 26 T cell receptor beta chains sequenced from one sample in a study of shared clonotypes between healthy human individuals. TCRdb's copy holds only in-frame clones and misses some; the assay was immunoSEQ multiplex PCR. The top ten clones hold 0.6% to 0.75% of a sample with more than 900,000 clones, around 78% of them seen once. Sequencing was performed on memory CD4+ T cells from PBMCs. Subset indicated: CD45RA-negative fraction. Receptors were obtained from a man aged 18 to 29 in good health. Some clones in this sample may be carry-over from other donors' samples.

This clone has ten or more counts. The rearrangement joins TRBV28 to TRBJ1-2; TRBD1 matches at 7 bases. The CDR3 spans 13 residues. V was pared by 2 bases and J by 8 bases, with 5 bases of the junction left unmatched. Germline CDR1 MDHEN, CDR2 SYDVKM. The DNA of the CDR3 is TGTGCCAGCAGTTTAGCGAGACAGGGAGGCTACACCTTC. It yields the protein CASSLARQGGYTF.

The CDR3, as DNA: TGTGCCAGCAGCGGGTACCGGGACAGGGCTGAAAAACTGTTTTTT. This gives the protein CASSGYRDRAEKLFF. V and J are TRBV9 and TRBJ1-4; TRBD1 agrees at 9 bases. Germline loops: CDR1 SGDLS, CDR2 YYNGEE. CDR3 length equals 15 residues. Germline trimming cut 3 bases from V and 7 bases from J; bases unmatched to any gene: 7.

The rearrangement links TRBV25-1 to TRBJ2-1; TRBD2 matches at 8 bases. This CDR3 region has 15 residues. Germline loops: CDR1 MGHDK, CDR2 SYGVNS. Unmatched junction bases numbered 3, after V lost 3 bases and J lost 2 bases. The CDR3 spells CASSDSGGAYNEQFF. The CDR3 DNA reads TGTGCCAGCAGTGATTCGGGAGGGGCCTACAATGAGCAGTTCTTC.

The chain employs TRBV5-1 and TRBJ2-5; D remains unclear. The CDR3 runs to 13 residues. Germline CDR1 and CDR2: SGHRS and YFSETQ. V gave up 0 bases and J gave up 7 bases, with 10 bases separating them. CDR3: CASSLGPVGTQYF. The CDR3 region has the DNA TGCGCCAGCAGCTTGGGACCGGTTGGGACCCAGTACTTC.

The chain has TRBV7-9 and TRBJ1-1; D might be TRBD1 (6 bases). Germline V gives CDR1 SEHNR, CDR2 FQNEAQ (reference sequence). CDR3 length: 14 residues. The V end lost 7 bases, the J end lost 3 bases, and 15 bases lay between the germline ends. The CDR3 sequence: CASTDGPGDTEAFF. CDR3 DNA: TGTGCCAGCACCGACGGGCCAGGGGACACTGAAGCTTTCTTT.

The rearrangement links TRBV7-8 to TRBJ2-7; 7 bases match TRBD2. This CDR3 has 15 amino acids. The V and J ends lost 1 base and 3 bases, in that order; junction bases with no gene match: 6. Per the germline V gene, CDR1 is SGHVS and CDR2 is FQNEAQ. The chain's CDR3 is CASSLDGGSGYEQYF. CDR3 nucleotide sequence: TGTGCCAGCAGCTTAGATGGCGGGAGCGGCTACGAGCAGTACTTC. Complete variable domain (other parts from reference TRBV7-8 and TRBJ2-7): GAGVSQSPRYKVAKRGQDVALRCDPISGHVSLFWYQQALGQGPEFLTYFQNEAQLDKSGLPSDRFFAERPEGSVSTLKIQRTQQEDSAVYLCASSLDGGSGYEQYFGPGTRLTVT.

The chain employs TRBV9 and TRBJ2-1; D gene unclear. The CDR3 is made up of 15 amino acids. Per the germline V gene, CDR1 is SGDLS and CDR2 is YYNGEE. V lost 0 bases and J 4 bases, leaving 11 bases between the germline ends. CDR3 residues: CASSVGGIRYNEQFF. CDR3 coding DNA: TGTGCCAGCAGCGTAGGAGGCATACGTTACAATGAGCAGTTCTTC.

This clone was seen a few times. This sequence joins TRBV5-1 and TRBJ1-1, with 7 bases aligning to TRBD1. CDR3 length equals 15 residues. The germline CDR1 and CDR2 sequences are SGHRS and YFSETQ. The V gene end was trimmed by 2 bases and the J gene end by 3 bases; junction bases not matched to a gene: 7. In DNA, the CDR3 is TGCGCCAGCAGCTTCTTGCAGGGGGGTTACACTGAAGCTTTCTTT. The encoded protein is CASSFLQGGYTEAFF.

The chain couples TRBV19 to TRBJ1-5, with TRBD1 identical over 9 bases. The CDR3 has 14 residues. CDR1 is LNHDA and CDR2 is SQIVND in the germline V gene (reference sequence). J was trimmed by 2 bases and V by 6 bases; bases with no gene match: 2. CDR3 sequence reads: CASRTGGGNQPQHF. In nucleotides, the CDR3 is TGTGCCAGTAGGACAGGGGGGGGCAATCAGCCCCAGCATTTT.

This rearrangement joins TRBV5-4 to TRBJ1-2; D not resolved. Germline lookup yields CDR1 SGHNT and CDR2 YYREEE (reference sequence). Between the trimmed V and J ends, which lost 0 bases and 8 bases, there was a span of 14 bases. CDR3 length: 14 residues. The DNA of the CDR3 is TGTGCCAGCAGCTTGGGGGTCAAATCGTACGGCTACACCTTC. Amino acids: CASSLGVKSYGYTF.

In this sample, this clone turned up many times. The V call is TRBV29-1, the J call TRBJ1-2; tentative D call: TRBD1 (5 bases). The CDR3 has 12 residues. Germline values: CDR1 SQVTM, CDR2 ANQGSEA. V was pared by 4 bases and J by 7 bases, with 13 bases between. The CDR3 is CSVVQAESGYTF. The CDR3 coding sequence is TGCAGCGTTGTACAGGCTGAGAGTGGCTACACCTTC.

The chain links TRBV5-1 to TRBJ1-1, with D possibly matching TRBD1 (6 bases). Trimming shortened V by 2 bases and J by 4 bases, and 12 bases separated the two germline ends. Per germline, CDR1 SGHRS and CDR2 YFSETQ. This CDR3 spans 14 amino acids. CDR3 coding DNA: TGCGCCAGCAGCTTAAGGGGGGAAGTCACTGAAGCTTTCTTT. Its protein is CASSLRGEVTEAFF. The full variable domain, completed using reference TRBV5-1 and TRBJ1-1, is KAGVTQTPRYLIKTRGQQVTLSCSPISGHRSVSWYQQTPGQGLQFLFEYFSETQRNKGNFPGRFSGRQFSNSRSEMNVSTLELGDSALYLCASSLRGEVTEAFFGQGTRLTVV.

The chain employs TRBV21-1 and TRBJ1-2. TRBV21-1 is reported as a pseudogene. The CDR3 loop spans 17 amino acids. CDR3 region: CASSKEESEQSNYGYTF. CDR3 sequence (DNA): TGTGCCAGCAGCAAAGAGGAGAGTGAACAATCTAACTATGGCTACACCTTC.

The genes are TRBV27 and TRBJ2-5, with 7 nucleotides matching TRBD1. CDR1 is MNHEY and CDR2 is SMNVEV in the germline V gene (reference sequence). Trimming at V came to 10 bases and at J to 2 bases, leaving 7 bases not matched to a gene. This CDR3 is 13 amino acids long. The CDR3 DNA follows: TGTGCCACACGACGACAGGGACAAGAGACCCAGTACTTC. It is translated as CATRRQGQETQYF.

The chain couples TRBV2 to TRBJ2-7; the match to TRBD2 covers 11 bases. V shed 7 bases, J shed 5 bases, and the junction held 7 bases outside the gene matches. Germline assignment: CDR1 SNHLY and CDR2 FYNNEI. The CDR3 covers 14 residues. CDR3 in DNA: TGTGCCAGCACCCTACTAGCGGGAGAGGACGAGCAGTACTTC. It specifies CASTLLAGEDEQYF.

A remark on this clone: A far bigger clonotype differs at one base, so this is likely a read error. The chain combines TRBV30 with TRBJ1-2, with TRBD1 matching over 9 bases. The CDR3 spans 13 residues. Germline CDR1 is GTSNPN and CDR2 is SVGIG (reference sequence). V lost 5 bases to trimming and J lost 6 bases; unmatched junction nucleotides: 7. The CDR3 sequence is CAWVTGGYHGYTF. CDR3 bases: TGTGCCTGGGTTACAGGGGGCTACCATGGCTACACCTTC.

This chain links TRBV5-1 with TRBJ1-2; 7 nucleotides align to TRBD1. This CDR3 has 13 amino acids. The V and J ends lost 0 bases and 14 bases, in that order; junction bases with no gene match: 10. Germline lookup yields CDR1 SGHRS and CDR2 YFSETQ. The CDR3 here is CASSLGQGDAGTF. As DNA, the CDR3 is TGCGCCAGCAGCTTGGGACAGGGCGACGCGGGGACCTTC. Together with reference TRBV5-1 and TRBJ1-2, the CDR3 gives the full variable domain: KAGVTQTPRYLIKTRGQQVTLSCSPISGHRSVSWYQQTPGQGLQFLFEYFSETQRNKGNFPGRFSGRQFSNSRSEMNVSTLELGDSALYLCASSLGQGDAGTFGSGTRLTVV.

This clone showed up just a few times. Other nucleotide sequences from this sample produce the same CDR3. The chain links TRBV2 to TRBJ1-5; 9 bases agree with TRBD1. V was clipped by 6 bases and J by 7 bases; unmatched bases: 4. Germline CDR1 is SNHLY and CDR2 is FYNNEI. The CDR3 covers 13 residues. CDR3 amino acids: CASSGTGPQPQHF. CDR3 sequence (DNA): TGTGCCAGCAGCGGGACAGGGCCCCAGCCCCAGCATTTT.

The chain employs TRBV7-9 and TRBJ1-2, with D unclear. The germline V gene has CDR1 SEHNR and CDR2 FQNEAQ (reference sequence). The ends were cut back, 0 bases at V and 7 bases at J, with 6 bases in the middle. CDR3 length equals 12 residues. The CDR3, as DNA: TGTGCCAGCAGCTTAGCGCCTACTGGCTACACCTTC. Its translation: CASSLAPTGYTF.

The chain links TRBV29-1 to TRBJ2-1; 9 bases line up with TRBD1. The germline V gene encodes CDR1 SQVTM and CDR2 ANQGSEA. The CDR3 is made up of 11 amino acids. J gave up 6 bases and V 7 bases, and 1 base lay outside the gene matches. For the CDR3, the DNA is TGCAGCGGGGGACAGGGCAATGAGCAGTTCTTC. Protein product: CSGGQGNEQFF.

This clone was seen at least ten times. The CDR3 sequence: CASSLGTGGPDTQYF. In nucleotides, the CDR3 is TGCGCCAGCAGCCTGGGGACAGGGGGTCCAGATACGCAGTATTTT. This rearrangement joins TRBV4-1 to TRBJ2-3; 11 bases line up with TRBD1. The CDR3 has 15 residues. The germline CDR1 and CDR2 sequences are MGHRA and YSYEKL. V was clipped by 4 bases and J by 4 bases; unmatched bases: 4.

This chain uses TRBV28 with TRBJ2-3; 7 positions agree with TRBD2. The CDR3 consists of 16 residues. Germline CDR1 MDHEN, CDR2 SYDVKM. J lost 2 bases, V lost 1 base, and 6 bases had no gene match. CDR3 sequence reads: CASSLSSSGLTDTQYF. CDR3 DNA sequence: TGTGCCAGCAGTTTATCGTCTAGCGGCCTCACAGATACGCAGTATTTT.

This clone was detected ten times or more. This rearrangement joins TRBV4-3 to TRBJ2-5, with no clear D. Germline assignment: CDR1 LGHNA and CDR2 YSLEER. Trimming removed 2 bases at V and 1 base at J, with 8 bases between. The CDR3 is made up of 14 amino acids. The CDR3 nucleotides are TGCGCCAGCAGCCAACGGCTAGGCCAAGAGACCCAGTACTTC. This translates into CASSQRLGQETQYF.

J is TRBJ1-2 and V is TRBV28; D remains unclear. CDR3 size: 15 residues. Germline CDR1 reads MDHEN; CDR2 reads SYDVKM. V lost 2 bases and J lost 8, with 18 bases in between. CDR3 protein: CASSLARTTPGGYTF. The CDR3 bases are TGTGCCAGCAGTTTAGCCCGCACGACTCCTGGGGGCTACACCTTC.

V and J are TRBV30 and TRBJ1-2; D not certain. CDR3 length: 13 residues. The germline gives CDR1 GTSNPN, CDR2 SVGIG (reference sequence). V dropped 0 bases and J dropped 5 bases, with 10 bases sitting between them. CDR3 region: CAWSVGLTYGYTF. The CDR3 DNA is TGTGCCTGGAGTGTAGGTCTTACGTATGGCTACACCTTC.

V usage is TRBV7-6 and J usage is TRBJ2-7; TRBD2 matches 7 bases. This CDR3 comprises 14 residues. The V segment lost 2 bases and the J segment 5 bases; nucleotides outside the gene matches: 6. In germline, CDR1 is SGHVS, CDR2 FNYEAQ. The CDR3 spells CASSLPGGSNEQYF. Here the CDR3 DNA reads TGTGCCAGCAGCTTACCGGGAGGATCCAACGAGCAGTACTTC.